The 20 T cell receptor beta chains below were found in one sample sequenced in a study of T cell repertoires in cytomegalovirus infection. TCRdb analysed the reads with MiXCR anew, one entry per CDR3 protein. Here the sample spans approximately 700,000 distinct CDR3 sequences, 35% being singletons. Sequencing was performed on PBMCs. These receptors were taken from a human donor in good health (CMV status not recorded). Some clones in this sample may be carry-over from other donors' samples.

The rearrangement links TRBV10-3 to TRBJ1-3; maybe TRBD1 (6 bases). Germline CDR1 reads ENHRY; CDR2 reads SYGVKD. The CDR3 is made up of 15 amino acids. Trimming took off 3 bases at V and 0 bases at J, with 9 bases between the two ends. CDR3 sequence: CAISDSDSSGNTIYF. The CDR3 DNA sequence: TGTGCCATCAGTGACTCGGACAGCTCTGGAAACACCATATATTTT.

The chain couples TRBV20-1 to TRBJ2-7; D perhaps matches TRBD2 (8 bases). Looked up from germline, CDR1 is DFQATT and CDR2 is SNEGSKA (reference sequence). Deletions cut 6 bases from V and 5 bases from J, with 23 bases between. The CDR3 contains 15 residues. Here the CDR3 reads CSAAGATGCLDEQYF. The CDR3 region has the DNA TGCAGTGCAGCGGGGGCGACAGGGTGTTTAGACGAGCAGTACTTC.

This clonotype was observed a handful of times. The chain links TRBV20-1 to TRBJ1-1; weak D call: TRBD1 (5 bases). The CDR3 runs to 13 residues. Looked up from germline, CDR1 is DFQATT and CDR2 is SNEGSKA (reference sequence). With 6 bases removed from V and 1 base from J, the gap between germline ends came to 12 bases. The CDR3 bases are TGCAGTGCGACGACCGGGGGGAACACTGAAGCTTTCTTT. Translated, it gives CSATTGGNTEAFF.

This clonotype came up a few times. The chain has TRBV6-5 and TRBJ1-2; no firm D call. Germline assignment: CDR1 MNHEY and CDR2 SVGAGI. The CDR3 has 13 amino acids. The V and J ends lost 7 bases and 6 bases respectively, with 15 bases between them. CDR3 loop: CASKPPQRDGYTF. The CDR3 region has the DNA TGTGCCAGCAAACCCCCCCAACGGGATGGCTACACCTTC.

This clonotype was observed a handful of times. The genes are TRBV7-9 and TRBJ2-1; 14 nucleotides align to TRBD2. CDR1 SEHNR and CDR2 FQNEAQ come from the germline V gene (reference sequence). J lost 4 bases, V lost 3 bases, and 11 bases had no gene match. This CDR3 comprises 19 residues. CDR3 protein: CASSFAEGTSGGLYNEQFF. The CDR3, as DNA: TGTGCCAGCAGCTTTGCCGAGGGGACTAGCGGGGGACTTTACAATGAGCAGTTCTTC.

This clonotype was seen only a few times. This chain joins TRBV7-2 and TRBJ2-3, with D possibly being TRBD2 (6 bases). The V and J ends lost 5 bases and 6 bases respectively, with 18 bases between them. The CDR3 spans 15 residues. The V gene's germline CDR1 is SGHTA and CDR2 FQGNSA. The CDR3 region has the DNA TGTGCCAGCAGCCCCCAGACTAGTTCTTCGGATACGCAGTATTTT. Amino acid sequence: CASSPQTSSSDTQYF.

The CDR3 is CASSYEVSGGATEAFF. CDR3 DNA sequence: TGTGCCAGCAGTTACGAAGTGAGCGGGGGGGCTACTGAAGCTTTCTTT. This chain joins TRBV6-6 and TRBJ1-1; maybe TRBD1 (6 bases). The CDR3 sequence is 16 residues long. Trimming left V 2 bases short and J 5 bases short, with 18 bases between. The germline CDR1 and CDR2 sequences are MNHNY and SVGAGI (reference sequence).

This clonotype was recorded a few times. This chain connects TRBV12-3 or TRBV12-4 to TRBJ2-5; D gene unclear. This CDR3 has 15 residues. Trimming stripped 5 bases from V and 1 base from J, with 14 bases between. The CDR3 reads CASSVTLETQETQYF. CDR3 DNA sequence: TGTGCCAGCAGTGTAACACTCGAGACCCAAGAGACCCAGTACTTC.

The genes are TRBV6-1 and TRBJ1-1; TRBD1 is a possible D gene (6 bases). This CDR3 comprises 13 residues. The germline gives CDR1 MNHNS, CDR2 SASEGT. Deletions cut 5 bases from V and 3 bases from J, with 10 bases between. The CDR3 reads CASSQTGYTEAFF. The CDR3 DNA follows: TGTGCCAGCAGTCAAACAGGGTACACTGAAGCTTTCTTT.

The chain is built from TRBV18 and TRBJ2-1; D gene uncertain. CDR1 is KGHSH and CDR2 is LQKENI in the germline V gene. This CDR3 contains 15 residues. The V and J ends lost 3 bases and 0 bases respectively, with 9 bases between them. The CDR3 nucleotides are TGTGCCAGCTCACCGGACGGGCGCTCCTACAATGAGCAGTTCTTC. Its translation is CASSPDGRSYNEQFF. The full variable domain, in which reference TRBV18 and TRBJ2-1 provide the parts outside the CDR3, is NAGVMQNPRHLVRRRGQEARLRCSPMKGHSHVYWYRQLPEEGLKFMVYLQKENIIDESGMPKERFSAEFPKEGPSILRIQQVVRGDSAAYFCASSPDGRSYNEQFFGPGTRLTVL.

This rearrangement joins TRBV7-9 to TRBJ1-1; 9 bases are shared with TRBD1. With 6 bases clipped from V and 4 bases from J, the junction kept 6 bases outside the gene matches. The CDR3 runs 14 residues. Per germline, CDR1 SEHNR and CDR2 FQNEAQ (reference sequence). CDR3 DNA: TGTGCCAGCAGTCGACAGGGGGGGACCACTGAAGCTTTCTTT. Protein sequence: CASSRQGGTTEAFF.

This clonotype has just a few counts. The rearrangement joins TRBV4-1 to TRBJ1-1; D is possibly TRBD1 (5 bases). CDR1 and CDR2 (germline): MGHRA, YSYEKL. This CDR3 is built from 14 residues. The V end lost 2 bases, the J end lost 8 bases, and 15 bases lay between the germline ends. CDR3 bases: TGCGCCAGCAGCCAAATAAATGTTCGGGGGGAAGCTTTCTTT. It encodes CASSQINVRGEAFF.

CDR3 sequence (DNA): TGTGCCAGCAAAAGAGCGGGAGGGCGGGGCACAGATACGCAGTATTTT. It encodes CASKRAGGRGTDTQYF. The V call is TRBV6-1, the J call TRBJ2-3, with TRBD2 matching 10 bases. This CDR3 is built from 16 residues. The ends lost 7 bases at V and 1 base at J; junction bases unmatched: 8. Germline-derived CDR1 and CDR2 are MNHNS and SASEGT.

The chain links TRBV7-3 to TRBJ2-1; D is perhaps TRBD1 (6 bases). The CDR3 has 17 residues. From germline, CDR1 is SGHTA and CDR2 FQGTGA. With 0 bases removed from V and 9 bases from J, the gap between germline ends came to 21 bases. The CDR3 loop reads CASSLTRTEPSHGEQFF. As DNA, the CDR3 is TGTGCCAGCAGCTTAACTCGGACAGAACCCTCTCATGGTGAGCAGTTCTTC.

This chain links TRBV5-1 with TRBJ2-1, with 7 bases matching TRBD2. This CDR3 comprises 15 residues. CDR1 is SGHRS and CDR2 is YFSETQ in the germline V gene. The V segment lost 3 bases and the J segment 4 bases; nucleotides outside the gene matches: 7. DNA for the CDR3: TGCGCCAGCAGCTGGAGGGAGGGCCGGTACAATGAGCAGTTCTTC. It yields the protein CASSWREGRYNEQFF.

About this clonotype: A single base separates this from a much larger clone, so it may be a read error. The chain has TRBV7-9 and TRBJ1-2; D is perhaps TRBD1 (6 bases). Germline lookup yields CDR1 SEHNR and CDR2 FQNEAQ (reference sequence). This CDR3 has 15 amino acids. Trimming removed 5 bases at V and 4 bases at J, with 17 bases between. Written as DNA, the CDR3 is TGTGCCAGCAGCCCCCTGCCCGGGGGCGTCTATGGCTACACCTTC. It translates to CASSPLPGGVYGYTF.

The chain is built from TRBV29-1 and TRBJ2-5, with D perhaps matching TRBD1 or TRBD2 (6 bases each). Trimming pared 3 bases from V and 5 bases from J, leaving 16 bases between. The CDR3 runs to 14 residues. Germline assignment: CDR1 SQVTM and CDR2 ANQGSEA. The CDR3 DNA sequence: TGCAGCGTTGACCCCCGGGGGCGATTGGAGACCCAGTACTTC. Translated, it gives CSVDPRGRLETQYF.

This clonotype showed up many times. V usage is TRBV24-1 and J usage is TRBJ2-7, with 10 bases identical to TRBD1. The CDR3 consists of 15 residues. Germline assignment: CDR1 KGHDR and CDR2 SFDVKD. V dropped 2 bases and J dropped 6; count of bases not matched to a gene: 6. The CDR3 sequence is CATSDSGQGKGEQYF. The DNA for the CDR3 is TGTGCCACCAGTGATTCGGGACAGGGGAAGGGCGAGCAGTACTTC.

A word on this clonotype: A read error may be the cause here, since a much bigger clone is one base away. V usage is TRBV7-2 and J usage is TRBJ2-5; no clear D. V lost 2 bases and J 9 bases, leaving 16 bases between the germline ends. Germline loops: CDR1 SGHTA, CDR2 FQGNSA. The CDR3 totals 14 residues. CDR3 in DNA: TGTGCCAGCAGCTTAAGAGTCAGTTTGGAGCCCCAGTACTTC. Translation: CASSLRVSLEPQYF.

The chain combines TRBV7-2 with TRBJ2-1, with 9 bases identical to TRBD2. This CDR3 is built from 16 residues. The V gene end was trimmed by 0 bases and the J gene end by 10 bases; junction bases not matched to a gene: 10. CDR1 and CDR2 (germline): SGHTA, FQGNSA. The CDR3 spells CASSLAAGGRRVEQFF. For the CDR3, the DNA is TGTGCCAGCAGCTTAGCTGCGGGGGGGCGACGCGTAGAGCAGTTCTTC.